Listed here are 23 T cell receptor beta chains from one sample, sequenced in a study of neurological immune-mediated disorders. Time point given: longitudinal time-point 2. TCRdb analysed the 5' RACE reads with MiXCR anew, one entry per CDR3 protein. The data show 40,000 to 60,000 distinct CDR3 sequences, with around 12% seen just once and 4.5% held by the top ten. What was sequenced was PBMCs. These receptors originate from a male donor with HTLV-1-associated myelopathy (HAM/TSP).

This clonotype was counted ten times or more. The chain recombines TRBV20-1 with TRBJ2-7; 9 bases agree with TRBD2. The CDR3 has 14 amino acids. The germline V gene has CDR1 DFQATT and CDR2 SNEGSKA (reference sequence). V lost 3 bases, J lost 3 bases, and 6 bases stayed unmatched. Here the CDR3 reads CSARLSSGDYEQYF. DNA of the CDR3: TGCAGTGCTAGGCTGTCTAGCGGGGACTACGAGCAGTACTTC.

This clonotype was seen repeatedly, ten times or more. The chain carries TRBV5-8 and TRBJ2-3, with TRBD2 as a possible D gene (7 bases). There are 14 residues in the CDR3. Per the germline V gene, CDR1 is SGHTS and CDR2 is YDEGEE. Trimming took off 4 bases at V and 2 bases at J, with 11 bases between the two ends. CDR3 bases: TGTGCCAGCAGCCGGGGGGACAACACAGATACGCAGTATTTT. Translating it yields CASSRGDNTDTQYF.

This clonotype was recorded many times. The chain carries TRBV5-1 and TRBJ1-2; 7 bases are shared with TRBD1. The CDR3 spans 14 residues. Unmatched junction bases numbered 5, after V lost 0 bases and J lost 6 bases. Per the germline V gene, CDR1 is SGHRS and CDR2 is YFSETQ. The CDR3 sequence is CASSLERTGDGYTF. The CDR3, as DNA: TGCGCCAGCAGCTTGGAAAGGACAGGTGATGGCTACACCTTC.

The chain combines TRBV9 with TRBJ1-1; D is possibly TRBD1 (6 bases). The V end was cut by 4 bases, the J end by 5 bases, with 21 bases between. Germline V gene data show CDR1 as SGDLS and CDR2 as YYNGEE. There are 16 residues in the CDR3. This chain's CDR3 is CASSKRGGMSLTEAFF. In DNA, the CDR3 is TGTGCCAGCAGCAAAAGGGGGGGTATGTCGCTGACTGAAGCTTTCTTT.

This clonotype was observed many times. The chain uses TRBV5-1 and TRBJ1-5; D is uncertain. This CDR3 has 17 residues. V lost 1 base to trimming and J lost 0 bases, with 14 bases between them. The V gene's germline CDR1 is SGHRS and CDR2 YFSETQ. CDR3 loop: CASSLNGPADSNQPQHF. CDR3 bases: TGCGCCAGCAGCTTGAACGGTCCGGCGGATAGCAATCAGCCCCAGCATTTT.

At least ten counts were recorded for this clonotype. The V and J genes are TRBV6-5 and TRBJ2-3; D is undetermined. With 4 bases removed from V and 8 bases from J, the gap between germline ends came to 7 bases. Germline assignment: CDR1 MNHEY and CDR2 SVGAGI. The CDR3 totals 11 residues. CDR3 bases: TGTGCCAGCAGTTCCCGGACTACGCAGTATTTT. It is translated as CASSSRTTQYF.

This clonotype was picked up many times. This rearrangement joins TRBV20-1 to TRBJ2-4, with 10 bases lining up with TRBD1. This CDR3 is built from 16 residues. Germline CDR1 DFQATT, CDR2 SNEGSKA (reference sequence). V dropped 6 bases and J dropped 1; count of bases not matched to a gene: 9. CDR3 nucleotides: TGCAGTGCGGCTCTTCCGGGACAGGGGGCCAAAAACATTCAGTACTTC. It codes for CSAALPGQGAKNIQYF.

There are many counts of this clonotype. This rearrangement joins TRBV20-1 to TRBJ1-5; TRBD1 is a possible D gene (6 bases). The CDR3 consists of 13 residues. The germline V gene has CDR1 DFQATT and CDR2 SNEGSKA (reference sequence). V was clipped by 2 bases and J by 5 bases, with 10 bases between them. In DNA, the CDR3 is TGCAGTGCTAGAAGGGGGTCGGATCAGCCCCAGCATTTT. This sequence encodes CSARRGSDQPQHF.

This clonotype was counted at least ten times. CDR3 in amino acids: CASSQDKTSTDTQYF. The CDR3 DNA reads as TGTGCCAGCAGCCAGGACAAGACTAGCACAGATACGCAGTATTTT. J is TRBJ2-3 and V is TRBV6-4, with D perhaps TRBD1 (5 bases). Trimming removed 6 bases from V and 0 bases from J, with 13 bases in between. The germline V gene encodes CDR1 MRHNA and CDR2 SNTAGT. The length of the CDR3 is 15 residues.

This clonotype was counted ten times or more. The V gene is TRBV5-1, the J gene TRBJ2-3, with a possible D match to TRBD1 (6 bases). Trimming took 4 bases from V and 6 from J, leaving 18 bases between them. The CDR3 is 15 amino acids. Looked up from germline, CDR1 is SGHRS and CDR2 is YFSETQ. This chain's CDR3 is CASSLGTLGVDTQYF. The CDR3 DNA is TGCGCCAGCAGCCTCGGGACACTGGGGGTCGATACGCAGTATTTT.

In its sample, this clonotype was seen many times. The chain has TRBV29-1 and TRBJ2-3, with 9 bases that match TRBD1. The CDR3 is 15 residues long. CDR1 is SQVTM and CDR2 is ANQGSEA in the germline V gene. J gave up 9 bases and V 6 bases, and 16 bases lay outside the gene matches. CDR3 region: CSVRPGTGRVDTQYF. CDR3 DNA: TGCAGCGTCCGCCCGGGGACAGGGAGGGTCGACACGCAGTATTTT.

The rearrangement joins TRBV10-3 to TRBJ2-3; TRBD1 aligns across 7 bases. Losses at the gene ends were 7 bases for V and 3 bases for J; bases not matched to a gene: 4. Looked up from germline, CDR1 is ENHRY and CDR2 is SYGVKD. This CDR3 is built from 13 residues. The CDR3 DNA is TGTGCCATCAAGGGGGCCAGGACAGATACGCAGTATTTT. Protein sequence: CAIKGARTDTQYF.

This clonotype was seen at least ten times. This chain links TRBV9 with TRBJ2-3; D ambiguous. V lost 2 bases and J lost 1, with 14 bases in between. The CDR3 totals 16 residues. Germline V gives CDR1 SGDLS, CDR2 YYNGEE. CDR3 residues: CASSVDGRRGTDTQYF. The CDR3 bases are TGTGCCAGCAGCGTTGACGGCAGAAGGGGCACAGATACGCAGTATTTT.

The gene calls are TRBV20-1 and TRBJ1-3; D is uncertain. Deletions cut 1 base from V and 4 bases from J, with 8 bases between. The CDR3 runs 13 residues. Germline loops: CDR1 DFQATT, CDR2 SNEGSKA (reference sequence). The CDR3 nucleotides are TGCAGTGCTAGAGTCGGCAGGGGAAACACCATATATTTT. Protein product: CSARVGRGNTIYF.

This clonotype has just a few counts. The chain joins TRBV6-1 to TRBJ1-6; D remains unclear. The V end lost 7 bases, the J end lost 3 bases, and 13 bases lay between the germline ends. Germline-derived CDR1 and CDR2 are MNHNS and SASEGT. The CDR3 is 15 amino acids. In DNA, the CDR3 is TGTGCCAGCACCACAACAGAAAACTATAATTCACCCCTCCACTTT. Residues: CASTTTENYNSPLHF.

This clonotype came up many times. The rearrangement uses TRBV7-9 and TRBJ2-3, with TRBD1 matching 8 bases. Per the germline V gene, CDR1 is SEHNR and CDR2 is FQNEAQ (reference sequence). J lost 0 bases, V lost 5 bases, and 7 bases had no gene match. CDR3 size: 16 residues. CDR3 loop: CASSITTGGSTDTQYF. The CDR3 region has the DNA TGTGCCAGCAGCATAACCACAGGGGGGAGCACAGATACGCAGTATTTT. Full variable domain (missing parts from reference TRBV7-9 and TRBJ2-3): DTGVSQNPRHKITKRGQNVTFRCDPISEHNRLYWYRQTLGQGPEFLTYFQNEAQLEKSRLLSDRFSAERPKGSFSTLEIQRTEQGDSAMYLCASSITTGGSTDTQYFGPGTRLTVL.

Ten or more counts support this clonotype. The chain combines TRBV9 with TRBJ2-5; D is uncertain. Trimming removed 0 bases from V and 2 bases from J, with 8 bases in between. The CDR3 runs 14 residues. Germline values: CDR1 SGDLS, CDR2 YYNGEE. CDR3 DNA sequence: TGTGCCAGCAGCGTAGTGGCAGGTCAAGAGACCCAGTACTTC. Translated: CASSVVAGQETQYF.

This clonotype came up a few times. The CDR3 is CASSSTTGREGTDTQYF. The CDR3 bases are TGTGCCAGCAGCTCGACCACAGGGCGAGAGGGAACAGATACGCAGTATTTT. The chain is built from TRBV7-2 and TRBJ2-3; tentative D call: TRBD1 (6 bases). With 4 bases removed from V and 3 bases from J, the gap between germline ends came to 20 bases. Germline values: CDR1 SGHTA, CDR2 FQGNSA. The CDR3 consists of 17 residues.

This clonotype was picked up many times. The chain has TRBV27 and TRBJ2-1; 7 positions agree with TRBD2. Trimming cost V 2 bases and J 2 bases; bases outside gene matches: 9. Germline values: CDR1 MNHEY, CDR2 SMNVEV (reference sequence). CDR3 length: 17 amino acids. Here the CDR3 DNA reads TGTGCCAGCAGTTTAGAGATTGGGGGGGTTCCCTACAATGAGCAGTTCTTC. This encodes CASSLEIGGVPYNEQFF.

This clonotype was seen many times. This chain links TRBV7-9 with TRBJ1-1; D possibly corresponds to TRBD1 (5 bases). V was pared by 5 bases and J by 1 base, with 8 bases between. The CDR3 spans 13 residues. Per germline, CDR1 SEHNR and CDR2 FQNEAQ (reference sequence). The CDR3 DNA is TGTGCCAGCAGCGACAGTACGAACACTGAAGCTTTCTTT. Its translation: CASSDSTNTEAFF.

In its sample, this clonotype was seen many times. The chain couples TRBV6-5 to TRBJ2-1, with D hard to call. This CDR3 is 14 amino acids long. Germline CDR1 is MNHEY and CDR2 is SVGAGI. The V end was cut by 5 bases, the J end by 6 bases, with 14 bases between. The chain's CDR3 is CASSRPTPSNEQFF. The CDR3 DNA reads TGTGCCAGCAGTCGACCTACCCCATCCAATGAGCAGTTCTTC.

This clonotype was recorded many times. The rearrangement uses TRBV5-1 and TRBJ1-4, with TRBD1 identical over 7 bases. The CDR3 length is 16 residues. Losses at the gene ends were 3 bases for V and 6 bases for J; bases not matched to a gene: 11. Germline V gene lookup returns CDR1 SGHRS and CDR2 YFSETQ. The CDR3, as DNA: TGCGCCAGCAGCTCGAGAGGAGGGACAGCTCATGAAAAACTGTTTTTT. As protein: CASSSRGGTAHEKLFF.

Many counts were recorded for this clonotype. The V and J genes are TRBV20-1 and TRBJ1-2; TRBD1 might be the D (5 bases). CDR3 length: 12 amino acids. Trimming left V 3 bases short and J 8 bases short, with 13 bases between. Germline V lookup: CDR1 DFQATT, CDR2 SNEGSKA (reference sequence). CDR3 sequence: CSASLQGFGYTF. CDR3 nucleotide sequence: TGCAGTGCTAGCCTTCAGGGTTTCGGCTACACCTTC.